This passage covers 2 T cell receptor beta chains from one sample sequenced in a study of shared clonotypes between healthy human individuals. Data came from immunoSEQ multiplex PCR; TCRdb stores just in-frame clones and leaves some out. Of 170,000 or so clones listed, 66% are singletons. Sequenced sample: memory CD4+ T cells sorted from blood. The subset here: CD45RA-negative fraction. The receptor set was obtained from a man aged 30 to 45 in good health.

This clone was picked up one time. This chain joins TRBV5-1 and TRBJ1-3; TRBD1 is a possible D gene (5 bases). CDR3 length: 15 amino acids. V lost 2 bases and J 0 bases, leaving 9 bases between the germline ends. From germline, CDR1 is SGHRS and CDR2 YFSETQ. The CDR3 loop reads CASSFGASSGNTIYF. The CDR3, as DNA: TGCGCCAGCAGCTTCGGGGCGAGCTCTGGAAACACCATATATTTT.

This rearrangement joins TRBV27 to TRBJ2-2; the D is unclear. This CDR3 is 14 amino acids long. V lost 0 bases and J 4 bases, leaving 6 bases between the germline ends. From germline, CDR1 is MNHEY and CDR2 SMNVEV (reference sequence). The CDR3 DNA is TGTGCCAGCAGTTTATCCAGTATCACCGGGGAGCTGTTTTTT. This codes for CASSLSSITGELFF.